The sequence of this T cell receptor (beta chain) was determined in a study of T cells expressing NK-cell markers (dated by TCRdb to the early 2020s). Study-level background: In sorted CD3+CD56+NKG2C+, CD3+CD56+NKG2C- and CD3+CD56-NKG2C+ T-cell subsets from eight donors, TCR beta-chain repertoires were profiled. Sequencing of the libraries produced 2 x 150 bp reads on Illumina HiSeq 2000/2500, MiSeq or NextSeq. Among the eight sequenced donors, seven were HCMV-seropositive and one was HCMV-seronegative. The study sequenced eight donors, all healthy volunteers chosen at random: three men and five women. Here is what the overall study found, with its caveats: In several donors, the dominant CD3+CD56+NKG2C+ clonotypes were found to rank among the top 10 CD8+ clonotypes and to make up about 1.0-7.5% of CD8+ T cells. Those dominant clonotypes were again the most abundant among CD3+CD56-NKG2C+ cells in a handful of donors, at roughly 25-65%. It remained unclear whether the expanded NKG2C-expressing T cell clones were specific for HCMV antigens.

Including cysteine and phenylalanine, the CDR3 has 14 amino acids. No DNA sequence is on record. A note on this clonotype: This clone's antigen is unknown.

Instrument used: Illumina HiSeq 2000. TCR beta cDNA libraries were made by 5'RACE template switching that added a universal primer site and unique molecular identifiers. cDNA synthesis was primed from the TCR beta constant segment and was followed by two successive PCR amplification steps. The source study handled its data this way. MIGEC was used to demultiplex reads and group reads by UMI, and MiTCR was used to assemble and quantify clonotypes. Only TCR cDNA sequences supported by at least two reads were kept to exclude erroneous sequences. The tcR package was used for downstream repertoire analysis, with clonotypes matched between fractions based on CDR3 nucleotide sequence plus V segment. Antigen specificity was annotated against VDJdb with VDJmatch, allowing one amino acid substitution in CDR3. TCRdb reprocessed the reads, reporting each CDR3 protein sequence once and no DNA. TCRdb assigned the V and J calls; the authors' analysis was not used. Per the sample table, the count is about 190,000 distinct CDR3 sequences. The ten largest make up 20% to 25% of the sample.

HCMV-specific IgG was detected in serum with a commercial ELISA kit to determine HCMV serostatus. Ficoll density gradient centrifugation was used to isolate peripheral blood mononuclear cells from blood. This receptor was identified in a man aged 18-75 years in good health. Sequenced sample: blood T cells: a sorted CD56 or NKG2C T cell subset, CD4+ or CD8+ T cells, or bulk PBMC T cells (not recorded which). The sequence links TRBV12-3 or TRBV12-4 to TRBJ1-2. Here the CDR3 is given as CASSLVGTFYGYTF.